The clone carrying this TCR beta chain was recorded a few times. Generated by immunoSEQ multiplex PCR, the TCRdb table keeps only in-frame clones and is missing some. Of approximately 240,000 clones in the sample, roughly 82% were seen once. The data were obtained in a study of blood T cell repertoires in COVID-19. Overall study: Sites across the United States, Italy and Spain contributed samples from acute and convalescent COVID-19.

The clonotype originates from a woman of 80 years or more with active or convalescent COVID-19. Sequenced input: peripheral blood.

The CDR3 sequence: CASSRTGVGGYTF. The CDR3 bases are TGTGCCAGCAGCCGAACAGGGGTGGGAGGCTACACCTTC. V gene TRBV6-5 combines with J gene TRBJ1-2; 7 nucleotides agree with TRBD1. There are 13 residues in the CDR3. V was clipped by 6 bases and J by 8 bases; unmatched bases: 9. Germline V CDR1 and CDR2: MNHEY, SVGAGI.